These 26 T cell receptor beta chains share one sample of origin, sequenced in a study of response to subunit inactivated influenza vaccine. TCRdb reprocessed the RT-PCR reads with MiXCR, giving one entry per CDR3 protein. Among approximately 530,000 distinct CDR3 sequences listed, 7.5% to 8.5% were seen once. The starting material was PBMCs from blood, obtained about 24 months after vaccination. The receptors derive from a man between 50 and 75 years old who received an inactivated influenza vaccine.

This clonotype was detected many times. The chain recombines TRBV6-2 or TRBV6-3 with TRBJ1-2, with a tentative D call TRBD1 (6 bases). The CDR3 consists of 15 residues. V lost 5 bases, J lost 3 bases, and 16 bases lay in between. CDR1 is MNHEY and CDR2 is SVGEGT in the germline V gene. The CDR3 reads CASSTRRGLDYGYTF. The DNA for the CDR3 is TGTGCCAGCAGTACACGTCGGGGGCTCGACTATGGCTACACCTTC.

At least ten counts were recorded for this clonotype. The chain recombines TRBV7-9 with TRBJ2-6; D is undetermined. Germline V gene sequence: CDR1 SEHNR, CDR2 FQNEAQ (reference sequence). The CDR3 has 15 residues. Trimming took 5 bases from V and 0 from J, leaving 8 bases between them. The CDR3: CASSHRFSGANVLTF. CDR3 bases: TGTGCCAGCAGCCACAGATTCTCTGGGGCCAACGTCCTGACTTTC. The full variable domain, its missing parts supplied by reference TRBV7-9 and TRBJ2-6, is DTGVSQNPRHKITKRGQNVTFRCDPISEHNRLYWYRQTLGQGPEFLTYFQNEAQLEKSRLLSDRFSAERPKGSFSTLEIQRTEQGDSAMYLCASSHRFSGANVLTFGAGSRLTVL.

This clonotype was detected only a few times. This sequence joins TRBV29-1 and TRBJ1-4, with 10 bases identical to TRBD1. V lost 5 bases and J lost 5; bases outside the gene matches: 2. This CDR3 contains 13 residues. Germline CDR1 SQVTM, CDR2 ANQGSEA. The CDR3 protein is CSVSGQGNEKLFF. Here the CDR3 DNA reads TGCAGCGTTTCGGGACAGGGGAATGAAAAACTGTTTTTT.

Concerning this clonotype: The junction does not match germline at one end; this may be a read error. V is TRBV18 and J is TRBJ2-2; 12 bases align to TRBD2. There are 18 residues in the CDR3. The germline gives CDR1 KGHSH, CDR2 LQKENI. CDR3 protein: CASSRLEGLAGPTWELFF. The CDR3 coding sequence is TGTGCCAGCTCACGCCTAGAGGGACTAGCGGGTCCGACCTGGGAACTGTTTTTT.

The rearrangement joins TRBV20-1 to TRBJ2-1; D uncertain. The V end was cut by 6 bases, the J end by 6 bases, with 9 bases between. The CDR3 runs 11 residues. Looked up from germline, CDR1 is DFQATT and CDR2 is SNEGSKA (reference sequence). CDR3 amino acids: CSATRRNEQFF. The CDR3 DNA follows: TGCAGTGCCACCCGGCGCAATGAGCAGTTCTTC.

This clonotype was seen more than once but under ten times. The J gene is TRBJ1-1, the V gene TRBV12-3 or TRBV12-4; D is undetermined. The CDR3 has 15 amino acids. V lost 4 bases and J lost 0, with 12 bases in between. The CDR3 nucleotides are TGTGCCAGCAGTTCCCTCTTTCAAATGAACACTGAAGCTTTCTTT. Amino acids: CASSSLFQMNTEAFF.

The DNA for the CDR3 is TGTGCCAGCAGCCGGGACAGGGGGCCGGGAAACATTCAGTACTTC. This encodes CASSRDRGPGNIQYF. The J gene is TRBJ2-4, the V gene TRBV12-3 or TRBV12-4; 12 bases agree with TRBD1. V gave up 6 bases and J gave up 6 bases; unmatched junction bases: 6. The CDR3 length is 15 residues.

This clonotype was detected a few times. The chain uses TRBV12-3 or TRBV12-4 and TRBJ2-2; 8 bases agree with TRBD1. The CDR3 consists of 13 residues. V trimming: 8 bases; J trimming: 6 bases; junction bases outside the gene matches: 5. CDR3 sequence: CASVKTGAGELFF. The CDR3 DNA is TGTGCCAGCGTTAAGACAGGGGCCGGGGAGCTGTTTTTT.

This clonotype showed up many times. The chain uses TRBV4-1 and TRBJ2-3; D not resolved. The V end was cut by 1 base, the J end by 1 base, with 9 bases between. Germline V gives CDR1 MGHRA, CDR2 YSYEKL. The CDR3 loop spans 15 amino acids. CDR3 loop: CASSQVAARTDTQYF. The CDR3 DNA reads TGCGCCAGCAGCCAAGTGGCGGCCCGCACAGATACGCAGTATTTT.

This clonotype was seen a handful of times. The chain uses TRBV29-1 and TRBJ2-1, with 9 bases identical to TRBD2. Germline values: CDR1 SQVTM, CDR2 ANQGSEA. The CDR3 covers 13 residues. V lost 2 bases and J lost 8; bases outside the gene matches: 4. In DNA, the CDR3 is TGCAGCGTTGAACCTAGCGGGAAATATGAGCAGTTCTTC. Amino acids: CSVEPSGKYEQFF.

In this sample, this clonotype turned up many times. V gene TRBV28 combines with J gene TRBJ1-6; D is perhaps TRBD1 (5 bases). This CDR3 contains 15 residues. Germline-derived CDR1 and CDR2 are MDHEN and SYDVKM. The V end was cut by 5 bases, the J end by 8 bases, with 16 bases between. The CDR3 DNA sequence: TGTGCCAGCAGTCCGGTCAGGGCCAGAGATTCACCCCTCCACTTT. Encoded protein: CASSPVRARDSPLHF.

The chain uses TRBV4-3 and TRBJ2-3; the D is unclear. V was shortened by 0 bases and J by 6 bases, with 13 bases between the two germline ends. Germline lookup yields CDR1 LGHNA and CDR2 YSLEER. The CDR3 runs 15 residues. The CDR3 DNA reads TGCGCCAGCAGCCAAGAATGGACGGGCGCTGATACGCAGTATTTT. Its translation is CASSQEWTGADTQYF.

This chain connects TRBV7-8 to TRBJ1-1, with a weak D call TRBD1 (6 bases). From germline, CDR1 is SGHVS and CDR2 FQNEAQ. V gave up 1 base and J gave up 0 bases, with 12 bases separating them. The CDR3 length is 16 residues. The CDR3: CASSLEARGMNTEAFF. DNA of the CDR3: TGTGCCAGCAGCTTAGAAGCCAGGGGAATGAACACTGAAGCTTTCTTT.

In its sample, this clonotype was seen a few times. This chain links TRBV7-2 with TRBJ2-5; D might be TRBD2 (5 bases). CDR1 and CDR2 (germline): SGHTA, FQGNSA. This CDR3 contains 14 residues. The germline V and J ends were trimmed by 5 bases and 3 bases, with 13 bases remaining between them. The CDR3 bases are TGTGCCAGCAGCCGACCCGGACTGGAAGAGACCCAGTACTTC. It codes for CASSRPGLEETQYF. The complete variable domain, with remaining parts taken from reference TRBV7-2 and TRBJ2-5, reads GAGVSQSPSNKVTEKGKDVELRCDPISGHTALYWYRQSLGQGLEFLIYFQGNSAPDKSGLPSDRFSAERTGGSVSTLTIQRTQQEDSAVYLCASSRPGLEETQYFGPGTRLLVL.

This clonotype has ten or more counts. The chain employs TRBV24-1 and TRBJ2-5; D ambiguous. The CDR3 totals 14 residues. Germline V gene data show CDR1 as KGHDR and CDR2 as SFDVKD. Trimming removed 4 bases from V and 2 bases from J, with 10 bases in between. CDR3 sequence: CATSDRRGQETQYF. CDR3 coding DNA: TGTGCCACCAGTGACCGAAGAGGACAAGAGACCCAGTACTTC.

This clonotype was counted a few times. The chain combines TRBV5-1 with TRBJ1-2; no clear D. The CDR3 contains 14 residues. Germline V gives CDR1 SGHRS, CDR2 YFSETQ. Trimming stripped 4 bases from V and 0 bases from J, with 10 bases between. CDR3 DNA: TGCGCCAGCAGCCCCCACCCAGCTAACTATGGCTACACCTTC. This encodes CASSPHPANYGYTF.

On this clonotype itself: The CDR3 does not close with the conserved phenylalanine or tryptophan, likely indicating a read error. The limits of the CDR3 on the DNA are not certain, so only TCRdb's listed CDR3 is given. The CDR3 spells CASINPGQALGGGYEQYS. The chain couples TRBV21-1 to TRBJ2-7; the table's D call of TRBD2 was not tested on the DNA. TRBV21-1 is annotated as a pseudogene. Inclusive of both ends, the CDR3 amounts to 18 amino acids.

This clonotype has a count of ten or more. This rearrangement joins TRBV20-1 to TRBJ2-5; TRBD1 is a possible D gene (6 bases). The V end was cut by 6 bases, the J end by 2 bases, with 13 bases between. The CDR3 runs to 13 residues. Germline-derived CDR1 and CDR2 are DFQATT and SNEGSKA (reference sequence). The CDR3 here is CSANREGQETQYF. As DNA, the CDR3 is TGCAGTGCCAACAGGGAAGGGCAAGAGACCCAGTACTTC.

This clonotype was counted only a few times. The genes are TRBV7-3 and TRBJ2-1, with TRBD2 matching 9 bases. The CDR3 contains 15 residues. CDR1 and CDR2 (germline): SGHTA, FQGTGA. The trim removed 5 bases at V and 8 bases at J, leaving 10 bases unmatched. This CDR3 is CASSGAGGPGYEQFF. CDR3 coding DNA: TGTGCCAGCAGCGGGGCGGGAGGGCCTGGATATGAGCAGTTCTTC. Filled out from reference TRBV7-3 and TRBJ2-1, the complete variable domain reads GAGVSQTPSNKVTEKGKYVELRCDPISGHTALYWYRQSLGQGPEFLIYFQGTGAADDSGLPNDRFFAVRPEGSVSTLKIQRTERGDSAVYLCASSGAGGPGYEQFFGPGTRLTVL.

This clonotype appeared many times. The chain combines TRBV12-3 or TRBV12-4 with TRBJ2-1; 8 bases agree with TRBD1. V lost 5 bases, J lost 15 bases, and 9 bases stayed unmatched. CDR3 length: 12 residues. The DNA for the CDR3 is TGTGCCAGCAGTCTACAGGGGGGCCTGAGGTTCTTC. It codes for CASSLQGGLRFF.

The gene calls are TRBV7-9 and TRBJ2-7; TRBD2 might be the D (6 bases). The V end was cut by 8 bases, the J end by 3 bases, with 14 bases between. Germline loops: CDR1 SEHNR, CDR2 FQNEAQ (reference sequence). The CDR3 contains 13 residues. The CDR3: CASGPGLYYEQYF. The CDR3 DNA follows: TGTGCCAGCGGGCCGGGACTCTACTACGAGCAGTACTTC.

This clonotype was recorded many times. This rearrangement joins TRBV12-3 or TRBV12-4 to TRBJ2-1, with a possible D match to TRBD2 (5 bases). The V end lost 2 bases, the J end lost 7 bases, and 12 bases lay between the germline ends. CDR3 length: 14 amino acids. CDR3 bases: TGTGCCAGCAGTTTACCTAGCATCTATAATGAGCAGTTCTTC. It specifies CASSLPSIYNEQFF.

This chain links TRBV20-1 with TRBJ2-5; 10 bases line up with TRBD2. Per the germline V gene, CDR1 is DFQATT and CDR2 is SNEGSKA (reference sequence). The trim removed 2 bases at V and 5 bases at J, leaving 14 bases unmatched. This CDR3 is built from 17 residues. This CDR3 is CSARKRRASGRKETQYF. The CDR3 DNA follows: TGCAGTGCTAGAAAGAGGAGGGCTAGCGGGAGAAAGGAGACCCAGTACTTC.

This clonotype appeared a few times. The chain uses TRBV12-3 or TRBV12-4 and TRBJ2-1; D uncertain. The CDR3 covers 13 residues. V lost 2 bases to trimming and J lost 3 bases, with 5 bases between them. CDR3 nucleotide sequence: TGTGCCAGCAGTTTAACCCACTACAATGAGCAGTTCTTC. Amino acids: CASSLTHYNEQFF.

This rearrangement joins TRBV7-2 to TRBJ2-7; D not resolved. With 0 bases removed from V and 2 bases from J, the gap between germline ends came to 14 bases. The CDR3 has 16 amino acids. CDR1 is SGHTA and CDR2 is FQGNSA in the germline V gene. The CDR3 DNA sequence: TGTGCCAGCAGCTTAGCTGCCTTATCCGGCGCCTACGAGCAGTACTTC. Translating gives CASSLAALSGAYEQYF.

This rearrangement joins TRBV4-1 to TRBJ1-4; 9 nucleotides agree with TRBD1. The CDR3 runs to 16 residues. The J segment lost 8 bases and the V segment lost 0 bases, leaving 7 bases of the junction unmatched. The germline V gene encodes CDR1 MGHRA and CDR2 YSYEKL. CDR3: CASSQDPGQGYEKLFF. The CDR3 region has the DNA TGCGCCAGCAGCCAAGATCCGGGACAGGGATACGAAAAACTGTTTTTT.